A single sample gave rise to the 26 T cell receptor beta chains below, sequenced in a study of response to subunit inactivated influenza vaccine. One entry per CDR3 protein, called by TCRdb with MiXCR from the RT-PCR reads. The top ten hold around 10% of the sample, which has around 600,000 distinct CDR3 sequences, around 11% seen once. In addition, the sample was reused for a study of T cells expressing NK-cell markers. That work adds: What made the TCR beta cDNA was 5'RACE template switching with UMIs.

The input for sequencing was PBMCs from blood, taken on the day of vaccination. Receptors were obtained from a man aged 50-59 years who received an inactivated influenza vaccine.

This chain links TRBV27 with TRBJ2-3, with 8 nucleotides matching TRBD1. Trimming cost V 6 bases and J 4 bases; bases outside gene matches: 6. The CDR3 loop spans 14 amino acids. The germline V gene has CDR1 MNHEY and CDR2 SMNVEV (reference sequence). CDR3 bases: TGTGCCAGCAGCCAGGGGGCAGGTCCAGATACGCAGTATTTT. This sequence encodes CASSQGAGPDTQYF.

The chain couples TRBV12-3 or TRBV12-4 to TRBJ2-1; 10 nucleotides agree with TRBD1. Germline trimming cut 5 bases from V and 9 bases from J; bases unmatched to any gene: 7. The CDR3 runs to 14 residues. CDR3 amino acids: CASSQTGTGAEQFF. CDR3 in DNA: TGTGCCAGCAGTCAGACCGGGACAGGGGCTGAGCAGTTCTTC.

The V gene is TRBV9, the J gene TRBJ1-6, with a weak D call TRBD1 (5 bases). Trimming took 0 bases from V and 7 from J, leaving 8 bases between them. This CDR3 has 14 amino acids. The germline CDR1 and CDR2 sequences are SGDLS and YYNGEE. For the CDR3, the DNA is TGTGCCAGCAGCGTAGGACACAGGAATTCACCCCTCCACTTT. Translating gives CASSVGHRNSPLHF.

This clonotype was picked up many times. The gene calls are TRBV5-1 and TRBJ2-1; possibly TRBD1 for D (6 bases). Germline loops: CDR1 SGHRS, CDR2 YFSETQ. CDR3 length equals 16 residues. Trimming left V 0 bases short and J 5 bases short, with 15 bases between. CDR3 in amino acids: CASSLEGVGQHNEQFF. CDR3 nucleotides: TGCGCCAGCAGCTTGGAGGGGGTAGGCCAACACAATGAGCAGTTCTTC.

This rearrangement joins TRBV7-8 to TRBJ2-1, with TRBD1 identical over 8 bases. The CDR3 runs 15 residues. Germline-derived CDR1 and CDR2 are SGHVS and FQNEAQ. Trimming at V came to 5 bases and at J to 7 bases, leaving 10 bases not matched to a gene. The chain's CDR3 is CASSIDRGGPNEQFF. The CDR3 bases are TGTGCCAGCAGCATAGACAGGGGTGGACCTAATGAGCAGTTCTTC.

This clonotype showed up just a few times. V usage is TRBV5-1 and J usage is TRBJ1-1, with D perhaps matching TRBD1 (6 bases). V lost 0 bases and J lost 0, with 21 bases in between. The germline gives CDR1 SGHRS, CDR2 YFSETQ. CDR3 size: 19 residues. CDR3 coding DNA: TGCGCCAGCAGCTTGGGGGGCAGGGGAACCTCCGCCATGAACACTGAAGCTTTCTTT. Encoded protein: CASSLGGRGTSAMNTEAFF.

This clonotype was seen only a few times. The J gene is TRBJ1-5, the V gene TRBV19, with no clear D. Germline V gene lookup returns CDR1 LNHDA and CDR2 SQIVND (reference sequence). V lost 4 bases and J 4 bases, leaving 14 bases between the germline ends. The CDR3 is 15 amino acids. The CDR3 DNA reads as TGTGCCAGTAGTACGCGGGGTAGTGGAAATCAGCCCCAGCATTTT. Translated, it gives CASSTRGSGNQPQHF.

This chain joins TRBV2 and TRBJ2-7; a weak D match, TRBD1 (5 bases). Trimming shortened V by 8 bases and J by 7 bases, and 15 bases separated the two germline ends. The CDR3 consists of 12 residues. Per germline, CDR1 SNHLY and CDR2 FYNNEI. The CDR3 region is CASLEDRGEQYF. In nucleotides, the CDR3 is TGTGCCAGCCTCGAAGATAGGGGAGAGCAGTACTTC.

The V call is TRBV7-8, the J call TRBJ2-5; TRBD2 agrees at 7 bases. V lost 3 bases, J lost 5 bases, and 12 bases stayed unmatched. The CDR3 sequence is 16 residues long. Per the germline V gene, CDR1 is SGHVS and CDR2 is FQNEAQ. The CDR3 sequence is CASSFGRGVTRETQYF. The CDR3 region has the DNA TGTGCCAGCAGCTTTGGTCGGGGGGTTACGAGGGAGACCCAGTACTTC.

The chain joins TRBV2 to TRBJ2-3; D possibly corresponds to TRBD2 (6 bases). The CDR3 spans 16 residues. Per the germline V gene, CDR1 is SNHLY and CDR2 is FYNNEI. V shed 3 bases and J shed 4 bases, with 17 bases lying between them. CDR3 region: CASSDIDRGIADTQYF. The CDR3, as DNA: TGTGCCAGCAGTGACATCGATCGGGGGATCGCAGATACGCAGTATTTT.

This clonotype was observed many times. The gene calls are TRBV20-1 and TRBJ1-4; 9 bases map to TRBD1. The CDR3 loop spans 13 amino acids. J gave up 11 bases and V 5 bases, and 9 bases lay outside the gene matches. Germline V gene sequence: CDR1 DFQATT, CDR2 SNEGSKA (reference sequence). CDR3 region: CSAPGTGREKLFF. The CDR3 region has the DNA TGCAGTGCTCCCGGGACAGGGAGAGAGAAACTGTTTTTT.

This clonotype showed up many times. The chain couples TRBV11-1 to TRBJ2-1, with D tentatively TRBD1 (6 bases). Trimming took off 4 bases at V and 2 bases at J, with 9 bases between the two ends. This CDR3 is built from 14 residues. CDR1 is SGHAT, CDR2 FQDESV, per germline (reference sequence). CDR3 in DNA: TGTGCCAGCAGCTCACGGGACACCTACAATGAGCAGTTCTTC. Translated, it gives CASSSRDTYNEQFF. The variable domain in full, completed from reference TRBV11-1 and TRBJ2-1, reads EAEVAQSPRYKITEKSQAVAFWCDPISGHATLYWYRQILGQGPELLVQFQDESVVDDSQLPKDRFSAERLKGVDSTLKIQPAELGDSAMYLCASSSRDTYNEQFFGPGTRLTVL.

This clonotype was seen a few times. The rearrangement uses TRBV2 and TRBJ1-1; the D gene is possibly TRBD1 (6 bases). This CDR3 is built from 14 residues. Deletions cut 0 bases from V and 13 bases from J, with 18 bases between. Germline V lookup: CDR1 SNHLY, CDR2 FYNNEI. CDR3: CASSEAGQGSRYFF. In DNA, the CDR3 is TGTGCCAGCAGTGAAGCGGGGCAGGGGAGCCGATATTTCTTT.

This clonotype was counted ten times or more. The rearrangement joins TRBV10-3 to TRBJ2-5; TRBD1 aligns across 8 bases. Germline V gives CDR1 ENHRY, CDR2 SYGVKD. Germline trimming cut 6 bases from V and 5 bases from J; bases unmatched to any gene: 5. The CDR3 has 13 residues. CDR3 residues: CAISGQGKETQYF. The CDR3 DNA sequence: TGTGCCATCAGCGGACAGGGAAAGGAGACCCAGTACTTC.

This clonotype was observed many times. This sequence joins TRBV5-4 and TRBJ2-4; 8 bases fit TRBD1. The junction had 3 bases not matched to a gene; V was cut back by 0 bases and J by 7 bases. The CDR3 covers 14 residues. Germline V lookup: CDR1 SGHNT, CDR2 YYREEE (reference sequence). DNA for the CDR3: TGTGCCAGCAGCTTGGGGGACAGGACCAACATTCAGTACTTC. This codes for CASSLGDRTNIQYF.

This clonotype showed up just a few times. The V gene is TRBV14, the J gene TRBJ2-5; possibly TRBD1 for D (5 bases). Per the germline V gene, CDR1 is SGHDN and CDR2 is FVKESK. This CDR3 contains 15 residues. The V gene lost 4 bases and the J gene lost 4 bases, with 16 bases spanning the gap. Here the CDR3 reads CASSPWLGQGETQYF. In DNA form, the CDR3 reads TGTGCCAGCAGCCCCTGGTTGGGGCAGGGAGAGACCCAGTACTTC.

A few counts support this clonotype. The chain carries TRBV20-1 and TRBJ2-1, with D perhaps TRBD1 (5 bases). CDR1 is DFQATT, CDR2 SNEGSKA, per germline (reference sequence). Trimming shortened V by 5 bases and J by 3 bases, and 14 bases separated the two germline ends. This CDR3 comprises 14 residues. CDR3 sequence: CSAGKTDYYNEQFF. Here the CDR3 DNA reads TGCAGTGCTGGAAAGACAGATTACTACAATGAGCAGTTCTTC.

This chain joins TRBV7-8 and TRBJ1-1; maybe TRBD1 (5 bases). V was cut by 3 bases and J by 1 base, with 9 bases left in between. This CDR3 is built from 14 residues. CDR1 is SGHVS and CDR2 is FQNEAQ in the germline V gene. In nucleotides, the CDR3 is TGTGCCAGCAGCTTGATCCAGGGGAACACTGAAGCTTTCTTT. As protein: CASSLIQGNTEAFF.

V gene TRBV18 combines with J gene TRBJ1-2; D ambiguous. Germline values: CDR1 KGHSH, CDR2 LQKENI. The CDR3 has 10 residues. CDR3 protein: CSRTYDGYTF. CDR3 nucleotides: TGTTCTCGAACATATGATGGCTACACCTTC.

This clonotype occurred a few times. DNA of the CDR3: TGCGCCAGCAGCCCCCTGGCGGCACACAACAATGAGCAGTTCTTC. Amino acid sequence: CASSPLAAHNNEQFF. The chain recombines TRBV4-1 with TRBJ2-1; D unresolved. V lost 4 bases, J lost 5 bases, and 15 bases lay in between. This CDR3 comprises 15 residues. Germline CDR1 reads MGHRA; CDR2 reads YSYEKL.

This chain links TRBV29-1 with TRBJ2-5; D unresolved. Germline values: CDR1 SQVTM, CDR2 ANQGSEA. Trimming cost V 1 base and J 4 bases, with 10 bases left between them. There are 13 residues in the CDR3. CDR3 amino acids: CSVEAQRRETQYF. The CDR3 bases are TGCAGCGTTGAAGCACAGCGCCGAGAGACCCAGTACTTC. The variable domain in full, completed from reference TRBV29-1 and TRBJ2-5, reads SAVISQKPSRDICQRGTSLTIQCQVDSQVTMMFWYRQQPGQSLTLIATANQGSEATYESGFVIDKFPISRPNLTFSTLTVSNMSPEDSSIYLCSVEAQRRETQYFGPGTRLLVL.

The genes are TRBV5-1 and TRBJ2-1; no definite D call. V was cut by 2 bases and J by 7 bases, with 16 bases left in between. The CDR3 length is 15 residues. The germline CDR1 and CDR2 sequences are SGHRS and YFSETQ. The CDR3 loop reads CASSFQHPSQNEQFF. CDR3 bases: TGCGCCAGCAGCTTTCAGCACCCCAGCCAGAATGAGCAGTTCTTC.

This clonotype was detected a few times. The chain combines TRBV6-2 or TRBV6-3 with TRBJ2-1, with 8 bases that match TRBD2. The V and J ends lost 2 bases and 4 bases, in that order; junction bases with no gene match: 4. Looked up from germline, CDR1 is MNHEY and CDR2 is SVGEGT. The CDR3 contains 15 residues. The CDR3 reads CASSYVSSGYNEQFF. The CDR3, as DNA: TGTGCCAGCAGTTACGTGTCTAGCGGGTACAATGAGCAGTTCTTC.

The chain combines TRBV7-8 with TRBJ2-1, with a tentative D call TRBD2 (5 bases). The germline V and J ends were trimmed by 5 bases and 2 bases, with 13 bases remaining between them. This CDR3 contains 15 residues. Germline values: CDR1 SGHVS, CDR2 FQNEAQ. CDR3 sequence (DNA): TGTGCCAGCAGCCCGGGGTGGTCGACCTACAATGAGCAGTTCTTC. Encoded protein: CASSPGWSTYNEQFF.

This clonotype was counted many times. This chain connects TRBV7-2 to TRBJ2-3; D gene unclear. With 5 bases removed from V and 4 bases from J, the gap between germline ends came to 7 bases. The CDR3 covers 12 residues. Germline values: CDR1 SGHTA, CDR2 FQGNSA. Here the CDR3 DNA reads TGTGCCAGCAGCCCCCTGGCAGATACGCAGTATTTT. It encodes CASSPLADTQYF.

The genes are TRBV4-2 and TRBJ2-5; D might be TRBD1 (5 bases). The CDR3 is 15 amino acids. The V and J ends lost 1 base and 7 bases respectively, with 16 bases between them. CDR1 and CDR2 (germline): LGHNA, YNFKEQ. The CDR3 DNA sequence: TGTGCCAGCAGCCAAGGCCCGGCCCCAGGGTCGACCCAGTACTTC. Its translation is CASSQGPAPGSTQYF.